The rows below give T cell receptor beta chains drawn from one sample of a study of siplizumab effects on memory and regulatory T cells. TCRdb's table, derived via immunoSEQ multiplex PCR, lists solely in-frame clones and lacks some. The table lists approximately 92,000 clones, about 94% of them singletons. The sample consisted of non-Treg CD4+ T cells sorted from blood. These receptors all come from a human donor in good health. The CDR3 runs from the conserved cysteine through the conserved F or W. Each record gives: J gene, V gene, D gene, clone size, CDR3 DNA, CDR3 protein. The D gene is left open where the match is weak. Clone size is stated in some rows and not others, as once, few, many or a class when expanded.

J gene: TRBJ2-5; V gene: TRBV5-1; D gene: TRBD1; clone size: .; CDR3 DNA: TGCGCCAGCAGCTTGGTTGAGGGGGCAGCCCAAGAGACCCAGTACTTC; CDR3 protein: CASSLVEGAAQETQYF
J gene: TRBJ1-5; V gene: TRBV30; D gene: TRBD1; clone size: .; CDR3 DNA: TGTGCCTCGCGACAGGGGAGCAATCAGCCCCAGCATTTT; CDR3 protein: CASRQGSNQPQHF
J gene: TRBJ1-1; V gene: TRBV10-2; D gene: .; clone size: .; CDR3 DNA: TGCGCCAGCAGTGATAGGCGCTCTAGGGGGGGTAGCACTGAAGCTTTCTTT; CDR3 protein: CASSDRRSRGGSTEAFF
J gene: TRBJ2-3; V gene: TRBV11-2; D gene: TRBD2; clone size: .; CDR3 DNA: TGTGCCAGCAGCTTTAGCGGGAGGGCCATTGATACGCAGTATTTT; CDR3 protein: CASSFSGRAIDTQYF
J gene: TRBJ2-5; V gene: TRBV28; D gene: .; clone size: .; CDR3 DNA: TGTGCCAGTAAGAATGGGGAGACCCAGTACTTC; CDR3 protein: CASKNGETQYF
J gene: TRBJ2-2; V gene: TRBV19; D gene: TRBD1; clone size: .; CDR3 DNA: TGTGCCAGTAGTACCCTAGACAGGGCGACCGGGGAGCTGTTTTTT; CDR3 protein: CASSTLDRATGELFF
J gene: TRBJ2-6; V gene: TRBV7-9; D gene: TRBD1; clone size: .; CDR3 DNA: TGTGCCAGCAGCGCAGGGACAGGTGGAACCAACGTCCTGACTTTC; CDR3 protein: CASSAGTGGTNVLTF
J gene: TRBJ2-7; V gene: TRBV6-6; D gene: TRBD2; clone size: .; CDR3 DNA: TGTGCCAGCAGTTACGAGCGACTAGCTTGGGAGCAGTACTTC; CDR3 protein: CASSYERLAWEQYF
J gene: TRBJ1-2; V gene: TRBV5-5; D gene: .; clone size: .; CDR3 DNA: TGTGCCAGCAGCTTGGCGGGGGATGGCACCTTC; CDR3 protein: CASSLAGDGTF
J gene: TRBJ1-5; V gene: TRBV30; D gene: .; clone size: .; CDR3 DNA: TGTGCCTGGAGTTCCCCAGGTTATAGCAATCAGCCCCAGCATTTT; CDR3 protein: CAWSSPGYSNQPQHF
J gene: TRBJ2-1; V gene: TRBV18; D gene: TRBD1; clone size: .; CDR3 DNA: TGTGCCAGCTCACCTGTTACAGGGGTATACAATGAGCAGTTCTTC; CDR3 protein: CASSPVTGVYNEQFF
J gene: TRBJ2-2; V gene: TRBV5-4; D gene: .; clone size: few; CDR3 DNA: TGTGCCAGCAGCTCATGGGAGAGCAGCGGGGAGCTGTTTTTT; CDR3 protein: CASSSWESSGELFF
J gene: TRBJ2-7; V gene: TRBV5-1; D gene: .; clone size: once; CDR3 DNA: TGCGCCAGCAGCTTAAACGGCGGGGCCTACGAGCAGTACTTC; CDR3 protein: CASSLNGGAYEQYF
J gene: TRBJ1-1; V gene: TRBV27; D gene: .; clone size: .; CDR3 DNA: TGTGCCAGCATCCTCAGATGGGGGAACACTGAAGCTTTCTTT; CDR3 protein: CASILRWGNTEAFF
J gene: TRBJ2-3; V gene: TRBV10-1; D gene: .; clone size: once; CDR3 DNA: TGCGCCAGCAGTGAGTCCGTAACAGATACGCAGTATTTT; CDR3 protein: CASSESVTDTQYF
J gene: TRBJ2-1; V gene: TRBV21-1; D gene: .; clone size: .; CDR3 DNA: TGTGCCAGCAGCAAAGGCACCGCTAGCGGGACCTACAATGAGCAGTTCTTC; CDR3 protein: CASSKGTASGTYNEQFF